These 7 T cell receptor beta chains share one sample of origin, sequenced in a study of Ad26.COV2.S vaccination and SARS-CoV-2 variants. The repertoire was sequenced with immunoSEQ multiplex PCR; TCRdb's copy has only in-frame clones and lacks some. The sample lists roughly 150,000 clones; around 86% were seen once. The sample was peripheral blood, taken after recovery from COVID-19. The receptors stem from a human donor who had recovered from COVID-19.

This chain joins TRBV3-1 (or the pseudogene TRBV3-2) and TRBJ2-7; maybe TRBD1 (5 bases). V lost 3 bases, J lost 5 bases, and 5 bases lay in between. The CDR3 is 11 residues long. The germline gives CDR1 LGHDT, CDR2 YNNKEL (reference sequence). Here the CDR3 reads CASSHRDEQYF. In DNA, the CDR3 is TGTGCCAGCAGCCACAGGGACGAGCAGTACTTC.

The chain couples TRBV2 to TRBJ1-1, with D unclear. V lost 3 bases, J lost 6 bases, and 17 bases lay in between. Germline assignment: CDR1 SNHLY and CDR2 FYNNEI. This CDR3 contains 15 residues. The CDR3 loop reads CASSDMKGDGAEAFF. CDR3 in DNA: TGTGCCAGCAGTGACATGAAGGGAGACGGCGCTGAAGCTTTCTTT.

The chain joins TRBV4-1 to TRBJ2-1; 9 bases line up with TRBD2. V shed 5 bases, J shed 3 bases, and the junction held 8 bases outside the gene matches. The germline V gene encodes CDR1 MGHRA and CDR2 YSYEKL. The CDR3 has 16 amino acids. The chain's CDR3 is CASSRGVAGVYNEQFF. As DNA, the CDR3 is TGCGCCAGCAGCAGGGGGGTAGCGGGGGTCTACAATGAGCAGTTCTTC.

V and J are TRBV12-5 and TRBJ2-7; maybe TRBD2 (5 bases). CDR1 is LGHNT, CDR2 FRNRAP, per germline. The V gene lost 0 bases and the J gene lost 6 bases, with 21 bases spanning the gap. The CDR3 is made up of 17 amino acids. The DNA of the CDR3 is TGTGCTAGTGGTTTGGTACTTACCGGGTCCGGGGTAACCGAGCAGTACTTC. It translates to CASGLVLTGSGVTEQYF.

This clone was counted once. The rearrangement joins TRBV4-2 to TRBJ1-2; possible D gene TRBD1, 5 bases. The germline V gene encodes CDR1 LGHNA and CDR2 YNFKEQ. With 0 bases removed from V and 3 bases from J, the gap between germline ends came to 11 bases. The length of the CDR3 is 15 residues. For the CDR3, the DNA is TGTGCCAGCAGCCAAGATCGAGGGACCTACTATGGCTACACCTTC. Translated, it gives CASSQDRGTYYGYTF.

This chain connects TRBV7-6 to TRBJ2-3; maybe TRBD2 (5 bases). The V gene lost 2 bases and the J gene lost 3 bases, with 12 bases spanning the gap. The CDR3 is 15 amino acids. Germline loops: CDR1 SGHVS, CDR2 FNYEAQ. DNA of the CDR3: TGTGCCAGCAGCTTAAGTCCTAGCCTGACAGATACGCAGTATTTT. This gives the protein CASSLSPSLTDTQYF.

This rearrangement joins TRBV19 to TRBJ1-2; D ambiguous. Germline CDR1 reads LNHDA; CDR2 reads SQIVND (reference sequence). V lost 5 bases and J 8 bases, leaving 12 bases between the germline ends. The CDR3 covers 12 residues. Here the CDR3 DNA reads TGTGCCAGTAGTCCAAACCTAGGGGGCTACACCTTC. It is translated as CASSPNLGGYTF.